The present entry profiles one T cell receptor (beta chain) with its context. Its antigen is unidentified. Trimming took 6 bases from V and 0 from J, leaving 20 bases between them. The germline V gene has CDR1 MNHEY and CDR2 SMNVEV (reference sequence). The CDR3 has 17 residues. Tagging with unique molecular identifiers was a feature of the TCR beta cDNA libraries. TCRdb redid the calling of the PCR reads with MiXCR, one entry per CDR3 protein. This sample has roughly 700,000 distinct CDR3 sequences, with approximately 30% found just once. The data stem from a study of post-analysis software for immune sequencing data. Study-level results: Compared with controls, patients had more of five TRBV segments, including TRBV5-6, TRBV5-1 and TRBV20-1.

The material sequenced was blood. The clonotype originates from a girl aged 10 to 17 with multiple sclerosis. The gene calls are TRBV27 and TRBJ2-5, with TRBD1 as a possible D gene (7 bases). The CDR3 here is CASSTRDSGGYQETQYF. The CDR3 DNA reads as TGTGCCAGCAGCACCCGGGACAGTGGGGGGTACCAAGAGACCCAGTACTTC.